This T cell receptor beta chain was captured in a study of response to subunit inactivated influenza vaccine. Study observations and caveats: Each seasonal flu vaccination may recruit only limited new T cells, authors suggested.

V was cut by 3 bases and J by 5 bases, with 14 bases left in between. Germline V gene sequence: CDR1 MDHEN, CDR2 SYDVKM. The CDR3 runs to 14 residues. Comments on this clonotype: Its antigen is not known.

TCRdb recomputed calls from the RT-PCR reads with MiXCR, one row per CDR3 protein. Of about 480,000 distinct CDR3 sequences detected, 25% appear once; the ten largest clones hold under 2.5%. The receptor comes from a man in his fifties or sixties who received an inactivated influenza vaccine. The sample here was CD4+ T cells sorted from PBMCs, taken roughly 5 days after vaccination. V gene TRBV28 combines with J gene TRBJ2-7; D perhaps matches TRBD2 (6 bases). The CDR3 sequence is CASSLGGRRNEQYF. The CDR3 DNA reads as TGTGCCAGCAGTTTGGGTGGGAGGAGAAACGAGCAGTACTTC.